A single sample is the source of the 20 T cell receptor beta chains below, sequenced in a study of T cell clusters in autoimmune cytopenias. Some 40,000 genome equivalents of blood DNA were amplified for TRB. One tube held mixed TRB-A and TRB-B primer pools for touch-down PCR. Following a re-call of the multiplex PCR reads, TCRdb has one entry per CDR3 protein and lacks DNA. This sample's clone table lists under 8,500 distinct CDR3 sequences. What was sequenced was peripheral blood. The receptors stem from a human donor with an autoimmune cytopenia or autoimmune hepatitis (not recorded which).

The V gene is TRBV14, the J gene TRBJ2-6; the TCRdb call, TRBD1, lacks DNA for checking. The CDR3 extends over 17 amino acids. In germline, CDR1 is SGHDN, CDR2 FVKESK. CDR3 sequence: CASQGSRGISGANVLTF.

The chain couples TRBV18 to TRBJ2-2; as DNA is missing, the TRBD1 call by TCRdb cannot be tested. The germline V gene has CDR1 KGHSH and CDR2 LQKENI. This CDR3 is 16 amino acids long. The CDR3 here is CASSPGGPVNTGELFF.

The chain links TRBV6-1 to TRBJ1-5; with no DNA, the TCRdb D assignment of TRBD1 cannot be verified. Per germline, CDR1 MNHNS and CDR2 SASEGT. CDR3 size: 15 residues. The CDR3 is CASSEVPGGNQPQHF.

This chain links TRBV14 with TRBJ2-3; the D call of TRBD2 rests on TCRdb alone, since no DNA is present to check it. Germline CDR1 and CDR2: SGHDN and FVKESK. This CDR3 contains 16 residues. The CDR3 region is CASSRYKRGGTDTQYF. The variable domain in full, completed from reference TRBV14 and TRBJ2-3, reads EAGVTQFPSHSVIEKGQTVTLRCDPISGHDNLYWYRRVMGKEIKFLLHFVKESKQDESGMPNNRFLAERTGGTYSTLKVQPAELEDSGVYFCASSRYKRGGTDTQYFGPGTRLTVL.

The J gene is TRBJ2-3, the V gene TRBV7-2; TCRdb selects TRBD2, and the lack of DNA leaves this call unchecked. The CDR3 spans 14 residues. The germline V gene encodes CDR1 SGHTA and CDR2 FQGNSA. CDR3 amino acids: CASRTSGTPDTQYF.

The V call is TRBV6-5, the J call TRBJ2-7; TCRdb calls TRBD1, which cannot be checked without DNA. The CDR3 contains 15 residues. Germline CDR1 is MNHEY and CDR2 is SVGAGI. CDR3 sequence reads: CASSYSGQGANEQYF.

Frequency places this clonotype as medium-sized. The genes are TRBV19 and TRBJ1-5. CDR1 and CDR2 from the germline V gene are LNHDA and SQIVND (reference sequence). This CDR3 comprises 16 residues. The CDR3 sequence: CASSITQTILNQPQHF.

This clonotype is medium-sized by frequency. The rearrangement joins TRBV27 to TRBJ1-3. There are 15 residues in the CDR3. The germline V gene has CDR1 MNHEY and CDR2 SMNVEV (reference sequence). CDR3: CASSLSIGGRDTIYF.

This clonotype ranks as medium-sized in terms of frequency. CDR3 protein: CSGENRRGGNEQFF. The V call is TRBV29-1, the J call TRBJ2-1; TCRdb indicates TRBD2, and absent DNA this call remains unverified. The CDR3 runs to 14 residues. Germline V gene lookup returns CDR1 SQVTM and CDR2 ANQGSEA.

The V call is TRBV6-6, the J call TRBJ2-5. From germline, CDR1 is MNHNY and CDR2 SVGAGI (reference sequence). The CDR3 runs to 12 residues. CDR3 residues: CASSAVKETQYF.

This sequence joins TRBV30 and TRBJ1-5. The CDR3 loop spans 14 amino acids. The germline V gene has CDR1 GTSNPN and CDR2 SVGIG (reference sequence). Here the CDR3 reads CAWSGSQSLEPQHF.

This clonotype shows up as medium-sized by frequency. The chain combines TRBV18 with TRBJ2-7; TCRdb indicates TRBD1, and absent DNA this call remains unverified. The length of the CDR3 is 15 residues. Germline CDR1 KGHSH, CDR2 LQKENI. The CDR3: CASSTGTGWTYEQYF.

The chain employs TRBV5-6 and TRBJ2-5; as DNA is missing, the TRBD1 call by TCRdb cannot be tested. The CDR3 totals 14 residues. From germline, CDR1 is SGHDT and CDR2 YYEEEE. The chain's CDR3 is CASSRGGTQETQYF.

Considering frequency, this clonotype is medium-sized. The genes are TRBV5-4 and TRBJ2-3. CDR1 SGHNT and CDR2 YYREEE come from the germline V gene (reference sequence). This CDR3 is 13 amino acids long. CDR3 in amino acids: CASSFGFTDTQYF.

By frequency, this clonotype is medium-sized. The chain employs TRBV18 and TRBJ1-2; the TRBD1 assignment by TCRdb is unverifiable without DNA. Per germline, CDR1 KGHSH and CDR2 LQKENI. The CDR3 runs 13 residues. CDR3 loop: CASSPGTNYGYTF.

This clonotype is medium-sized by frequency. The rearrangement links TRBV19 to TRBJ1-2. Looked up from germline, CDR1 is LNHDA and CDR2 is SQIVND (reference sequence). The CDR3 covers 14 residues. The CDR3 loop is CASSILALNYGYTF.

The CDR3 spells CAISAASSGGAGELFF. V is TRBV10-3 and J is TRBJ2-2; TCRdb gives TRBD2 as the D gene, but with no DNA this cannot be confirmed. Germline assignment: CDR1 ENHRY and CDR2 SYGVKD. The CDR3 covers 16 residues.

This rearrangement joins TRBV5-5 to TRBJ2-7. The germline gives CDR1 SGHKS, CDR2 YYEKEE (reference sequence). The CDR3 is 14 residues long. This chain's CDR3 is CASSFGGLSYEQYF.

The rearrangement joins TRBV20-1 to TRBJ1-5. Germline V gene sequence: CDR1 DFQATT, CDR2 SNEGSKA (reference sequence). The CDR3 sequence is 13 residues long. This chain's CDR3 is CSATDDMDQPQHF.

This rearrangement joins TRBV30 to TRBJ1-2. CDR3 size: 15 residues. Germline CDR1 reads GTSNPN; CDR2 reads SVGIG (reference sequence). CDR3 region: CAWSVRSVVNYGYTF.